This is a list of T cell receptor beta chains from one sample in a study of identical twins. TCRdb re-called the 5' RACE reads through MiXCR, storing one row per CDR3 protein. This sample yields 750,000 to 950,000 distinct CDR3 sequences, of which approximately 13% are seen a single time; about 1.5% belongs to the top ten. The same specimen was also included in a second study, on yellow fever vaccine responses in identical twins.

The sample consisted of PBMCs. The source is a woman under 30 in good health. Each CDR3 is given with its conserved first and last residue. The D gene is left open where the match is weak. Size values are once, few and many counts, or a class for expanded clones, and some rows have none.

v_gene,d_gene,abundance,j_gene,CDR3aa,CDR3nt
TRBV11-2,-,-,TRBJ2-5,CASSKANVETQYF,TGTGCCAGCAGCAAAGCAAACGTAGAGACCCAGTACTTC
TRBV5-6,-,many,TRBJ2-2,CASSLVTGVVGELFF,TGTGCCAGCAGCTTAGTGACGGGAGTTGTCGGGGAGCTGTTTTTT
TRBV20-1,TRBD1,-,TRBJ2-7,CSASDRSEYEQYF,TGCAGTGCATCGGACAGGTCCGAATACGAGCAGTACTTC
TRBV2,-,few,TRBJ2-7,CASKEVLAPGSYEQYF,TGTGCCAGCAAAGAAGTTTTGGCCCCAGGTAGTTACGAGCAGTACTTC
TRBV5-1,TRBD1,few,TRBJ1-1,CASSSNDGTGAVWTEAFF,TGCGCCAGCAGCTCCAACGATGGGACAGGGGCAGTTTGGACTGAAGCTTTCTTT
TRBV20-1,-,few,TRBJ2-1,CSEQRNEQFF,TGCAGCGAACAGAGGAATGAGCAGTTCTTC
TRBV11-3,-,few,TRBJ1-2,CASSPSGLANYGYTF,TGTGCCAGCAGCCCCTCAGGACTAGCTAACTATGGCTACACCTTC
TRBV20-1,-,few,TRBJ1-3,CSASDGHSGNTIYF,TGCAGTGCTAGCGATGGACATTCTGGAAACACCATATATTTT
TRBV24-1,-,-,TRBJ1-2,CATSDVNGYTF,TGTGCCACCAGTGACGTAAATGGCTACACCTTC
TRBV6-5,-,few,TRBJ1-3,CASSYSTAGNTIYF,TGTGCCAGCAGTTACTCGACGGCGGGAAACACCATATATTTT
TRBV12-3/TRBV12-4,-,many,TRBJ1-2,CASSLGYGYTF,TGTGCCAGCAGCCTCGGCTATGGCTACACCTTC
TRBV10-2,TRBD2,few,TRBJ2-3,CASKGLAGASTDTQYF,TGCGCCAGCAAGGGACTAGCGGGAGCCTCCACAGATACGCAGTATTTT
TRBV10-3,-,few,TRBJ2-3,CASGIYTDTQYF,TGTGCCAGCGGGATTTACACAGATACGCAGTATTTT
TRBV3-1,TRBD1,-,TRBJ2-3,CASSHRTGLISTDTQYF,TGTGCCAGCAGCCACCGGACAGGTCTTATTAGCACAGATACGCAGTATTTT
TRBV4-1,-,-,TRBJ1-1,CASSQERYSNTEAFF,TGCGCCAGCAGCCAAGAACGGTACAGCAACACTGAAGCTTTCTTT
TRBV28,-,few,TRBJ2-3,CASRWALVADTQYF,TGTGCCAGCAGGTGGGCCTTGGTCGCAGATACGCAGTATTTT
TRBV27,-,few,TRBJ2-2,CASGRGMRVLVSGELFF,TGTGCCAGCGGTCGGGGGATGCGGGTCTTGGTGTCCGGGGAGCTGTTTTTT
TRBV7-9,-,-,TRBJ1-2,CASSVYPQGNYGYTF,TGTGCCAGCAGCGTATACCCACAGGGTAATTATGGCTACACCTTC
TRBV24-1,TRBD2,many,TRBJ2-3,CATGLAGGGTDTQYF,TGTGCCACCGGGCTAGCGGGGGGAGGCACAGATACGCAGTATTTT
TRBV4-2,TRBD1,-,TRBJ1-6,CASSKPGQGISPLHF,TGTGCCAGCAGCAAGCCGGGACAGGGGATCTCACCCCTCCACTTT
TRBV5-1,-,-,TRBJ2-5,CASSLGGVTETQYF,TGCGCCAGCAGCTTGGGTGGGGTGACAGAGACCCAGTACTTC
TRBV5-5,-,few,TRBJ2-4,CASSFQTGQGQNIQYF,TGTGCCAGCAGCTTTCAAACGGGGCAGGGACAAAACATTCAGTACTTC
TRBV28,-,many,TRBJ2-1,CASSGGGLSYNEQFF,TGTGCCAGCAGTGGGGGGGGCCTCTCCTACAATGAGCAGTTCTTC
TRBV2,TRBD2,few,TRBJ2-2,CASKLAGEVTGELFF,TGTGCCAGCAAACTAGCGGGAGAAGTCACCGGGGAGCTGTTTTTT
TRBV2,-,few,TRBJ2-7,CASSETGREQYF,TGTGCCAGCAGTGAGACAGGACGAGAGCAGTACTTC
TRBV2,TRBD1,-,TRBJ2-3,CASSEAPGTEGTDTQYF,TGTGCCAGCAGTGAAGCGCCGGGGACAGAGGGCACAGATACGCAGTATTTT
TRBV5-1,-,few,TRBJ2-2,CASSWTVVTGELFF,TGCGCCAGCAGCTGGACAGTCGTCACCGGGGAGCTGTTTTTT
TRBV6-1,-,-,TRBJ2-1,CAIMGLPGSSYNEQFF,TGTGCCATCATGGGGCTACCCGGAAGCTCCTACAATGAGCAGTTCTTC
TRBV6-1,TRBD1,few,TRBJ2-4,CASSVTGGAKNIQYF,TGTGCCAGCAGCGTGACAGGGGGAGCCAAAAACATTCAGTACTTC
TRBV10-3,TRBD1,few,TRBJ1-1,CAISESRGVFF,TGTGCCATCAGTGAGTCCAGGGGGGTTTTCTTT